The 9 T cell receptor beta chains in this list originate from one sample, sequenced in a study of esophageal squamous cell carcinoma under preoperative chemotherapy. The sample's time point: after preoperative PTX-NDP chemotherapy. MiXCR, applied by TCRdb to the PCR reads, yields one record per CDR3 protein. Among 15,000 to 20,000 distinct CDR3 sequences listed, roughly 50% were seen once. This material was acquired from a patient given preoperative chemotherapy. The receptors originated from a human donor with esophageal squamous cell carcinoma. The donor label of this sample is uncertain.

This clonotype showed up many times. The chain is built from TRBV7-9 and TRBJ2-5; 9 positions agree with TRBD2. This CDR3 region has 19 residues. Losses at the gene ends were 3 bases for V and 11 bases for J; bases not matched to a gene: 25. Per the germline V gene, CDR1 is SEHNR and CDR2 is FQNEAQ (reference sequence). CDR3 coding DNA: TGTGCCAGCAGCTTCCCCCTCAGGGATAGCGGGAGAAGCTACAATGAGCAGTACTTC. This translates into CASSFPLRDSGRSYNEQYF.

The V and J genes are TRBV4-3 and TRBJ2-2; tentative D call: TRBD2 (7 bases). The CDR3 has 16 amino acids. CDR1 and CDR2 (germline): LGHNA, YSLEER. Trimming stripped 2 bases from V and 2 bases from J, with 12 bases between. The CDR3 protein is CASSQRGGVNTGELFF. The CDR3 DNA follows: TGCGCCAGCAGCCAAAGGGGGGGGGTCAACACCGGGGAGCTGTTTTTT.

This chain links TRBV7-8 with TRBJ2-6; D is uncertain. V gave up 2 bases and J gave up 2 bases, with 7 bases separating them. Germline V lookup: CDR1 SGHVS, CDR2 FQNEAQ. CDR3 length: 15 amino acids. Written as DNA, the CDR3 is TGTGCCAGCAGCTTAAGCCTCCCTGGGGCCAACGTCCTGACTTTC. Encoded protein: CASSLSLPGANVLTF.

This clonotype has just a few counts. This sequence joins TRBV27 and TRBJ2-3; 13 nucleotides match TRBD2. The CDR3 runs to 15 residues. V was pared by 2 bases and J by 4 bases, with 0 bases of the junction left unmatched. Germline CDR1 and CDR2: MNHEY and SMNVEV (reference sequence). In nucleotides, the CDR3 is TGTGCCAGCAGTTTAGGACTAGCGGGGGCAGATACGCAGTATTTT. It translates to CASSLGLAGADTQYF.

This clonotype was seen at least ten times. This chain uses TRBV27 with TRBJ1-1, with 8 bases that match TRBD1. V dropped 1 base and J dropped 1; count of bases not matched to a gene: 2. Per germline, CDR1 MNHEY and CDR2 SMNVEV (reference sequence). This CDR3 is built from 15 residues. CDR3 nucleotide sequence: TGTGCCAGCAGTTTATTGGGACAGGAGAACACTGAAGCTTTCTTT. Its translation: CASSLLGQENTEAFF.

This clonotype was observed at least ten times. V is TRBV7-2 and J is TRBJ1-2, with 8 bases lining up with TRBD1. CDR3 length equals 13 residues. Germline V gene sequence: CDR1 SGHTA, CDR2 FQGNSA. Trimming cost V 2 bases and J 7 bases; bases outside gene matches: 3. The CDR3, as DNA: TGTGCCAGCAGCTTAAAACAGGGGGTTGGCTACACCTTC. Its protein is CASSLKQGVGYTF.

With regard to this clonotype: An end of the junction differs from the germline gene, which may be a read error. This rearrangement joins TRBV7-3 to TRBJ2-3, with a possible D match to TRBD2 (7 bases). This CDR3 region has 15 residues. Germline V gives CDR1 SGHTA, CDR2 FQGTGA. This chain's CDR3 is CAGGAGGGEQDTQYF. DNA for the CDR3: TGTGCCGGGGGGGCTGGGGGCGGGGAGCAAGATACGCAGTATTTC.

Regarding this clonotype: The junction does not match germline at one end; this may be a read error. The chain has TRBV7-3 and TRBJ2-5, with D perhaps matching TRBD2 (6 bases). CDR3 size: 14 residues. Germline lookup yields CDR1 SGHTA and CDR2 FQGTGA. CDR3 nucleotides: TGTGCCGGCAGCGGGCCCGCGGAGGGCGCCCGCCAGTATTTC. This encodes CAGSGPAEGARQYF.

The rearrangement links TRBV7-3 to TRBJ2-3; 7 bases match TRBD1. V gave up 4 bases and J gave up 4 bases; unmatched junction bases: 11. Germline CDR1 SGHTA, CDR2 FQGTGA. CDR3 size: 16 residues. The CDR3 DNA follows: TGTGCCAGCAGCTCCAAGGGGGCCCGGCCCGCAGATACGCAGTATTTT. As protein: CASSSKGARPADTQYF.